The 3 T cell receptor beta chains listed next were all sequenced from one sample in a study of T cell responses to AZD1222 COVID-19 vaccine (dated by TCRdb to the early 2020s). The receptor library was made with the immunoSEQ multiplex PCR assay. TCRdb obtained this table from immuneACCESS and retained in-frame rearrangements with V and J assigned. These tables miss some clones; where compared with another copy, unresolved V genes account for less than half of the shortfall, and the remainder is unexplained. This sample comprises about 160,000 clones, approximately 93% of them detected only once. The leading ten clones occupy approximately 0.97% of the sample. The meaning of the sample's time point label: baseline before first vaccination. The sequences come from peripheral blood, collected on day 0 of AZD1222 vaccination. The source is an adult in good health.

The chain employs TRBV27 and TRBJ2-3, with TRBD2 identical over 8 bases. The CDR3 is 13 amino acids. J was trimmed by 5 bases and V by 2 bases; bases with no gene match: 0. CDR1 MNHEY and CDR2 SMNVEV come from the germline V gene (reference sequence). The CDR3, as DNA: TGTGCCAGCAGTTTAGCGGGGGGAGATACGCAGTATTTT. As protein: CASSLAGGDTQYF.

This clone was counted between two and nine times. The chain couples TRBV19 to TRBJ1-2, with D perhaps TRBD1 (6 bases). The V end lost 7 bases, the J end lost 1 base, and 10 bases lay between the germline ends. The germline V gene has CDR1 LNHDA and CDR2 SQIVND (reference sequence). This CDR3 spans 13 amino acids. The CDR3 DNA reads TGTGCCAGTATTAAACAGGGTAACTATGGCTACACCTTC. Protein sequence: CASIKQGNYGYTF.

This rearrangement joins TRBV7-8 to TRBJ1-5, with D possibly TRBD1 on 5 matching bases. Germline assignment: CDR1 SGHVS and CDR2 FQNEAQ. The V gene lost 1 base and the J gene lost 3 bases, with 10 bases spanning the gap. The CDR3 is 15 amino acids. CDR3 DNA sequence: TGTGCCAGCAGCTTAGGCCGGACAACCAATCAGCCCCAGCATTTT. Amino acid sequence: CASSLGRTTNQPQHF.